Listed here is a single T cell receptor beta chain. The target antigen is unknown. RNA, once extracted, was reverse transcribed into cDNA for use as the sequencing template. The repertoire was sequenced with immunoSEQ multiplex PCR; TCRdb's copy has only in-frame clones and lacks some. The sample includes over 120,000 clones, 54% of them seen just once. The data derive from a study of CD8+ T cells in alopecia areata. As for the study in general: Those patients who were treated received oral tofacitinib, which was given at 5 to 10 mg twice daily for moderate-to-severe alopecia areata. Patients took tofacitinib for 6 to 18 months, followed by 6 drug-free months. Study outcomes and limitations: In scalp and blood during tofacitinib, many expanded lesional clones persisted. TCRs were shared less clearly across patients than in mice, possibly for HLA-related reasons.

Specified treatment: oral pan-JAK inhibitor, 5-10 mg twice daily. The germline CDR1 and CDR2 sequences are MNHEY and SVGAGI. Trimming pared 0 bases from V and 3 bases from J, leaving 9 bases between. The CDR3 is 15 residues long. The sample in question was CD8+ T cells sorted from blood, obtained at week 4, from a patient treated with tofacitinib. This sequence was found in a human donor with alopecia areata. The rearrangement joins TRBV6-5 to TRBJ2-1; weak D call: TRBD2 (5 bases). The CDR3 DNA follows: TGTGCCAGCAGTTACTCGGTTGAGGGCTACAATGAGCAGTTCTTC. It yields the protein CASSYSVEGYNEQFF.